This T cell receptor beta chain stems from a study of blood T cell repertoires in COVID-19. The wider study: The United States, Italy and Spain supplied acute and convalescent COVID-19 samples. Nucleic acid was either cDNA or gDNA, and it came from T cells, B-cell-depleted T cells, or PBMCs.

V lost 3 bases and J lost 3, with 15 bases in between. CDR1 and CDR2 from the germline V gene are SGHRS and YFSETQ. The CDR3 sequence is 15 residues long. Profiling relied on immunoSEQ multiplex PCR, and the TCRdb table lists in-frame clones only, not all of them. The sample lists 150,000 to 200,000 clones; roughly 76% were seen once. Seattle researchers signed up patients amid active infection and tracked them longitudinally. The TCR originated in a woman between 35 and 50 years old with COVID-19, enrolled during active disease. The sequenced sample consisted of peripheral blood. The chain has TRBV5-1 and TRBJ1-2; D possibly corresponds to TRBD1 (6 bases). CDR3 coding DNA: TGCGCCAGCAGCTCGGGGACAAGCGTTCACTATGGCTACACCTTC. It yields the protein CASSSGTSVHYGYTF.